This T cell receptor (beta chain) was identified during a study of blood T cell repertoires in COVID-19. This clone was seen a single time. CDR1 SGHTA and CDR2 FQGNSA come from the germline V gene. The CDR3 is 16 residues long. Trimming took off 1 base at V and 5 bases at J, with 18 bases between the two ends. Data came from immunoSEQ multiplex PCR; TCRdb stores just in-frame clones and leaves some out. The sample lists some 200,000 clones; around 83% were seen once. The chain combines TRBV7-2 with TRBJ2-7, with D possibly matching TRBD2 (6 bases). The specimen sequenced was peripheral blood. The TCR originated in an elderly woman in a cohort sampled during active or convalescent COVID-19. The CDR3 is CASSLVGTYLWNEQYF. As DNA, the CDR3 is TGTGCCAGCAGCTTAGTCGGGACTTATCTCTGGAACGAGCAGTACTTC.